Shown below are 16 T cell receptor beta chains from a single sample sequenced in a study of OX40 agonist ivuxolimab in advanced cancers. Repertoires were generated with immunoSEQ multiplex PCR, while TCRdb's copy carries only in-frame clones and drops some. The table has under 80,000 clones, 93% seen once. Sequenced here: CD4+ or CD8+ T cells sorted from blood, sampled in a trial of the OX40 agonist ivuxolimab. The source is an adult with an advanced solid tumor such as melanoma, head and neck, liver or kidney cancer.

The chain links TRBV15 to TRBJ2-7, with D hard to call. This CDR3 region has 12 residues. Trimming pared 3 bases from V and 3 bases from J, leaving 6 bases between. Germline CDR1 reads LNHNV; CDR2 reads YYDKDF (reference sequence). In DNA form, the CDR3 reads TGTGCCACCAGCAGTGGTGACTACGAGCAGTACTTC. Protein sequence: CATSSGDYEQYF.

The V call is TRBV5-6, the J call TRBJ2-1; the D gene is possibly TRBD2 (6 bases). V gave up 3 bases and J gave up 10 bases, with 14 bases separating them. The CDR3 runs to 13 residues. Germline CDR1 reads SGHDT; CDR2 reads YYEEEE. In DNA, the CDR3 is TGTGCCAGCAGCTGGCCGCTAGCGCCCGAGCAGTTCTTC. Translated, it gives CASSWPLAPEQFF.

V and J are TRBV27 and TRBJ2-7, with D hard to call. CDR1 and CDR2 (germline): MNHEY, SMNVEV (reference sequence). The CDR3 consists of 13 residues. The germline V and J ends were trimmed by 3 bases and 3 bases, with 9 bases remaining between them. CDR3: CASSLGKSYEQYF. Here the CDR3 DNA reads TGTGCCAGCAGTTTGGGAAAGAGCTACGAGCAGTACTTC.

The chain recombines TRBV29-1 with TRBJ1-2; D gene unclear. Germline values: CDR1 SQVTM, CDR2 ANQGSEA. The CDR3 runs to 11 residues. Trimming removed 5 bases from V and 6 bases from J, with 10 bases in between. The CDR3: CSVPYRDGYTF. In nucleotides, the CDR3 is TGCAGCGTTCCGTACAGAGATGGCTACACCTTC.

The rearrangement uses TRBV27 and TRBJ1-3; weak D call: TRBD1 (5 bases). The CDR3 runs 14 residues. Trimming took 6 bases from V and 0 from J, leaving 9 bases between them. Germline V gene sequence: CDR1 MNHEY, CDR2 SMNVEV (reference sequence). This CDR3 reads CASRGGNSGNTIYF. Here the CDR3 DNA reads TGTGCCAGCAGGGGGGGGAACTCTGGAAACACCATATATTTT.

This sequence joins TRBV2 and TRBJ2-7; D not resolved. CDR1 SNHLY and CDR2 FYNNEI come from the germline V gene. CDR3 length equals 12 residues. The V and J ends lost 2 bases and 3 bases respectively, with 5 bases between them. This CDR3 is CASSEKRYEQYF. CDR3 coding DNA: TGTGCCAGCAGTGAAAAGCGCTACGAGCAGTACTTC.

The V gene is TRBV25-1, the J gene TRBJ1-3; D is unclear. CDR1 and CDR2 (germline): MGHDK, SYGVNS. V was pared by 1 base and J by 0 bases, with 7 bases between. CDR3 length equals 15 residues. The CDR3 DNA reads TGTGCCAGCAGTGAATGGGGTTCCTCTGGAAACACCATATATTTT. Its translation: CASSEWGSSGNTIYF.

This chain's CDR3 is CASSEVGGYTF. In DNA, the CDR3 is TGTGCCAGCAGTGAAGTGGGTGGCTACACCTTC. The chain combines TRBV2 with TRBJ1-2; D remains unclear. The germline CDR1 and CDR2 sequences are SNHLY and FYNNEI. V lost 1 base, J lost 7 bases, and 4 bases lay in between. The length of the CDR3 is 11 residues.

This clone showed up just once. The chain combines TRBV9 with TRBJ2-5; no definite D call. The CDR3 extends over 13 amino acids. V lost 0 bases to trimming and J lost 1 base, with 4 bases between them. Germline V gives CDR1 SGDLS, CDR2 YYNGEE. As DNA, the CDR3 is TGTGCCAGCAGCGTAGCCTCCCAAGAGACCCAGTACTTC. Its protein is CASSVASQETQYF.

This chain connects TRBV12-5 to TRBJ2-7; TRBD1 matches at 7 bases. Germline CDR1 LGHNT, CDR2 FRNRAP. Germline trimming cut 2 bases from V and 6 bases from J; bases unmatched to any gene: 10. The CDR3 sequence is 15 residues long. The CDR3 is CASGLSTGALLEQYF. CDR3 DNA: TGTGCTAGTGGTTTGTCAACAGGGGCCTTACTCGAGCAGTACTTC.

The chain recombines TRBV5-1 with TRBJ1-2, with TRBD1 identical over 10 bases. The CDR3 totals 14 residues. Germline V gene data show CDR1 as SGHRS and CDR2 as YFSETQ. Trimming at V came to 2 bases and at J to 5 bases, leaving 3 bases not matched to a gene. In DNA, the CDR3 is TGCGCCAGCAGCTTCGGGGGACAGGGGTATGGCTACACCTTC. This translates into CASSFGGQGYGYTF. Complete variable domain (other parts from reference TRBV5-1 and TRBJ1-2): KAGVTQTPRYLIKTRGQQVTLSCSPISGHRSVSWYQQTPGQGLQFLFEYFSETQRNKGNFPGRFSGRQFSNSRSEMNVSTLELGDSALYLCASSFGGQGYGYTFGSGTRLTVV.

This sequence joins TRBV2 and TRBJ2-2; D is uncertain. Trimming removed 8 bases at V and 1 base at J, with 11 bases between. CDR1 is SNHLY and CDR2 is FYNNEI in the germline V gene. CDR3 length: 14 amino acids. The CDR3 DNA is TGTGCCAGCTGGGCAGGCCGGAACACCGGGGAGCTGTTTTTT. The encoded protein is CASWAGRNTGELFF.

The V gene is TRBV19, the J gene TRBJ1-2; no clear D gene. Per germline, CDR1 LNHDA and CDR2 SQIVND (reference sequence). The V gene lost 3 bases and the J gene lost 4 bases, with 9 bases spanning the gap. The CDR3 contains 13 residues. The CDR3, as DNA: TGTGCCAGTAGTATGGAGGATACCTATGGCTACACCTTC. Translation gives CASSMEDTYGYTF.

Comment on this clone: This same CDR3 is encoded by further DNA sequences in the sample. J is TRBJ2-7 and V is TRBV29-1; no reliable D call. The CDR3 is 11 residues long. Germline CDR1 and CDR2: SQVTM and ANQGSEA. The germline V and J ends were trimmed by 5 bases and 4 bases, with 9 bases remaining between them. The CDR3 here is CSVMDGYEQYF. DNA of the CDR3: TGCAGCGTTATGGACGGGTACGAGCAGTACTTC.

This clone was observed once. The chain has TRBV19 and TRBJ1-3; 7 bases map to TRBD1. This CDR3 is 14 amino acids long. J was trimmed by 3 bases and V by 4 bases; bases with no gene match: 3. Looked up from germline, CDR1 is LNHDA and CDR2 is SQIVND (reference sequence). The CDR3 region is CASSKGTDGNTIYF. The CDR3 region has the DNA TGTGCCAGTAGTAAGGGGACAGATGGAAACACCATATATTTT.

The gene calls are TRBV29-1 and TRBJ2-1; D not resolved. Germline values: CDR1 SQVTM, CDR2 ANQGSEA. V was pared by 1 base and J by 0 bases, with 7 bases between. This CDR3 contains 14 residues. For the CDR3, the DNA is TGCAGCGTTGAAGTACTGGACTCCTACAATGAGCAGTTCTTC. This codes for CSVEVLDSYNEQFF.